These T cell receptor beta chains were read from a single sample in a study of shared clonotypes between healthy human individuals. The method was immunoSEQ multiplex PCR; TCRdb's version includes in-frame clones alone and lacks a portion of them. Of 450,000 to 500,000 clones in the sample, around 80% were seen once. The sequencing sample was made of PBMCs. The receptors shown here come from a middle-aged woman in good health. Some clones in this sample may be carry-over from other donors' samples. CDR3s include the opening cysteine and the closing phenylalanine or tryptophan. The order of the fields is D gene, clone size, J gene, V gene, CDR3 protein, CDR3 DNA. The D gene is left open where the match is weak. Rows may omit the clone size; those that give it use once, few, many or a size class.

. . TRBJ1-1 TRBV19 CASSTPGLNTEAFF TGTGCCAGTAGTACACCGGGACTGAACACTGAAGCTTTCTTT
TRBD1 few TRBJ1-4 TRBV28 CASSLSWAKQGRKEKLFF TGTGCCAGCTCCCTTTCGTGGGCGAAACAGGGGCGGAAGGAAAAACTGTTTTTT
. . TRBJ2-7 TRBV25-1 CASSESRVPHYEQYF TGTGCCAGCAGTGAATCACGGGTCCCCCACTACGAGCAGTACTTC
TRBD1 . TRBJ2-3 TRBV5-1 CASSLRQGNTDTQYF TGCGCCAGCAGCCTAAGACAGGGGAACACAGATACGCAGTATTTT
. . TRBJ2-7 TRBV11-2 CASSLDISQGYEQYF TGTGCCAGCAGCCTCGACATCTCCCAGGGCTACGAGCAGTACTTC
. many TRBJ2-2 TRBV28 CASRYLLGAGELFF TGTGCCAGCAGATATCTCCTTGGGGCCGGGGAGCTGTTTTTT
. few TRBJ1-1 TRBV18 CASSLRDTNTEAFF TGTGCCAGCTCACTCCGGGACACGAACACTGAAGCTTTCTTT
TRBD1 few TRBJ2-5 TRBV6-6 CASSYWDRRQETQYF TGTGCCAGCAGTTACTGGGACAGGAGACAAGAGACCCAGTACTTC
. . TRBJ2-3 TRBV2 CASSPTPDTQYF TGTGCCAGCAGTCCCACCCCAGATACGCAGTATTTT
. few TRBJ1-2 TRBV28 CASRTGYYGYTF TGTGCCAGCAGAACAGGTTACTATGGCTACACCTTC
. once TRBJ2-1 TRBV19 CASRYSSYNEQFF TGTGCCAGTAGGTACAGCTCCTACAATGAGCAGTTCTTC
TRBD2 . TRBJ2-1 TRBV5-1 CASSLGPSGRVNEQFF TGCGCCAGCAGCTTGGGACCTAGCGGGAGGGTTAATGAGCAGTTCTTC
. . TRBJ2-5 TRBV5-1 CASSLSTVQETQYF TGCGCCAGCAGCTTATCGACAGTGCAAGAGACCCAGTACTTC
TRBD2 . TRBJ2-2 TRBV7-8 CASSPLAGGPHTGELFF TGTGCCAGCAGCCCCTTAGCGGGAGGGCCGCACACCGGGGAGCTGTTTTTT
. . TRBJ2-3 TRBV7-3 CASSHSGDPYTDTQYF TGTGCCAGCAGCCACTCAGGGGATCCTTACACAGATACGCAGTATTTT
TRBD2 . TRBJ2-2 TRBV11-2 CASSSQILAKTGELFF TGTGCCAGCAGCTCACAGATACTAGCGAAGACCGGGGAGCTGTTTTTT
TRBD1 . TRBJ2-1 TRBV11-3 CASSSYGRDRAYNEQFF TGTGCCAGCAGCTCTTACGGCCGGGACAGAGCTTACAATGAGCAGTTCTTC
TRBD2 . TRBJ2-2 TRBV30 CAWSQELAGGPRGELFF TGTGCCTGGAGTCAAGAACTAGCGGGAGGGCCCCGGGGGGAGCTGTTTTTT
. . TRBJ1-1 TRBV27 CASSFQGMNTEAFF TGTGCCAGCAGTTTTCAGGGGATGAACACTGAAGCTTTCTTT
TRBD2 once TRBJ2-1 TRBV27 CASGPSGSLNEQFF TGTGCCAGCGGACCTAGCGGGAGTCTTAATGAGCAGTTCTTC
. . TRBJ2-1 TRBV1 CTSSQVKGSNFDEQFF TGCACCAGCAGCCAAGTTAAGGGTAGCAATTTCGATGAGCAGTTCTTC
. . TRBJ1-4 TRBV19 CASSTLGRSEKLFF TGTGCCAGTAGTACCCTCGGGCGGTCTGAAAAACTGTTTTTT
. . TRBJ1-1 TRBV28 CASSLRTDEAFF TGTGCCAGCAGTTTAAGGACAGATGAAGCTTTCTTT
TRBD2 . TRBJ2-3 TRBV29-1 CSVEFRGTSGGVGQYF TGCAGCGTTGAATTTCGAGGGACTAGCGGGGGGGTTGGGCAGTATTTT
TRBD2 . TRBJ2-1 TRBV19 CASSIGEAGYNEQFF TGTGCCAGTAGTATTGGGGAAGCGGGGTACAATGAGCAGTTCTTC
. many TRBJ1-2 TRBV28 CASSLIGYGGDYGYTF TGTGCCAGCAGTTTAATCGGGTATGGTGGGGACTATGGCTACACCTTC
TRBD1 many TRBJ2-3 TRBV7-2 CASSLSGRGLADTQYF TGTGCCAGCAGCTTAAGTGGCAGGGGGCTGGCAGATACGCAGTATTTT
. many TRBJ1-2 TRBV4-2 CASSQGGGEGKNYGYTF TGTGCCAGCAGCCAAGGTGGAGGGGAAGGAAAAAACTATGGCTACACCTTC
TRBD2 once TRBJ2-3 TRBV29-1 CSAGGDNTRGETTDTQYF TGCAGCGCCGGGGGGGACAATACTAGAGGGGAGACCACAGATACGCAGTATTTT
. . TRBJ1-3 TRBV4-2 CASSQDRLSSGNTIYF TGTGCCAGCAGCCAAGATCGACTGAGCTCTGGAAACACCATATATTTT
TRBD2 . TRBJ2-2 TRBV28 CASTELAGVHTGELFF TGTGCCAGCACCGAACTAGCGGGAGTTCACACCGGGGAGCTGTTTTTT
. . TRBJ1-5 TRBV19 CASRSSRGSGQPQHF TGTGCCAGTAGGTCCTCCCGTGGCAGCGGACAGCCCCAGCATTTT
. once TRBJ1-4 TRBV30 CAWSAKGYEKLFF TGTGCCTGGAGCGCCAAGGGCTATGAAAAACTGTTTTTT
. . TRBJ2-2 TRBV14 CASSLYQPSTGGTGELFF TGTGCCAGCAGCCTTTATCAACCTAGCACAGGAGGGACCGGGGAGCTGTTTTTT
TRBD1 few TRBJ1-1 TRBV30 CALNRGPREAFF TGTGCCCTTAACAGGGGGCCCCGTGAAGCTTTCTTT
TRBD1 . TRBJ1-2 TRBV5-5 CASSLISGGASGYTF TGTGCCAGCAGCTTGATCTCAGGGGGCGCTTCCGGCTACACCTTC
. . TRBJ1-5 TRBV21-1 CASTIGRWGNQPQHF TGTGCCAGCACCATAGGGAGATGGGGCAATCAGCCCCAGCATTTT
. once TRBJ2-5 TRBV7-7 CASSLGGGPQETQYF TGTGCTAGCAGCTTAGGGGGAGGACCTCAAGAGACCCAGTACTTC
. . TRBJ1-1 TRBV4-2 CASSALRGLNTEAFF TGTGCCAGCAGCGCGTTGCGGGGACTCAACACTGAAGCTTTCTTT
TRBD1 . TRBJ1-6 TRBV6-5 CASSPYRGGSPLHF TGTGCCAGCAGTCCTTACAGGGGAGGGTCACCCCTCCACTTT
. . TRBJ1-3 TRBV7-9 CASSLEPGRAGNTIYF TGTGCCAGCAGTTTAGAACCGGGTCGTGCTGGAAACACCATATATTTT
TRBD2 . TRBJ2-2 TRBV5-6 CASSRSRGELTSGRIGLFF TGTGCCAGCAGCCGGAGTCGCGGGGAATTGACTAGCGGGAGAATAGGGCTGTTTTTT
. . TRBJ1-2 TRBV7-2 CASSLGGSGSDYGYTF TGTGCCAGCAGCTTAGGGGGTTCAGGATCGGACTATGGCTACACCTTC
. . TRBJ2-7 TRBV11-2 CASSPPAFEQYF TGTGCCAGCAGCCCCCCAGCGTTCGAGCAGTACTTC
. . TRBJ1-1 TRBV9 CASSTQTVNTEAFF TGTGCCAGCAGCACCCAGACAGTGAACACTGAAGCTTTCTTT
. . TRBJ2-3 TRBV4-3 CASSQVGAADTQYF TGCGCCAGCAGCCAAGTTGGAGCGGCAGATACGCAGTATTTT
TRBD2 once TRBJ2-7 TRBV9 CASSVEGYSGGEQYF TGTGCCAGCAGCGTAGAGGGCTATAGCGGGGGCGAGCAGTACTTC
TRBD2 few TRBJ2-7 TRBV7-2 CASSFLAGASLYEQYF TGTGCCAGCAGCTTCTTAGCGGGAGCCAGCCTCTACGAGCAGTACTTC
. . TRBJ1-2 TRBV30 CAWSRGTAGYTF TGTGCCTGGAGCAGGGGTACGGCTGGCTACACCTTC
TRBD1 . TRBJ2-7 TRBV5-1 CASSKGQGNEQYF TGCGCCAGCAGCAAAGGACAGGGGAACGAGCAGTACTTC
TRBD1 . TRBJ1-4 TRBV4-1 CASSQKGQGINEKLFF TGCGCCAGCAGCCAAAAAGGACAGGGGATTAATGAAAAACTGTTTTTT